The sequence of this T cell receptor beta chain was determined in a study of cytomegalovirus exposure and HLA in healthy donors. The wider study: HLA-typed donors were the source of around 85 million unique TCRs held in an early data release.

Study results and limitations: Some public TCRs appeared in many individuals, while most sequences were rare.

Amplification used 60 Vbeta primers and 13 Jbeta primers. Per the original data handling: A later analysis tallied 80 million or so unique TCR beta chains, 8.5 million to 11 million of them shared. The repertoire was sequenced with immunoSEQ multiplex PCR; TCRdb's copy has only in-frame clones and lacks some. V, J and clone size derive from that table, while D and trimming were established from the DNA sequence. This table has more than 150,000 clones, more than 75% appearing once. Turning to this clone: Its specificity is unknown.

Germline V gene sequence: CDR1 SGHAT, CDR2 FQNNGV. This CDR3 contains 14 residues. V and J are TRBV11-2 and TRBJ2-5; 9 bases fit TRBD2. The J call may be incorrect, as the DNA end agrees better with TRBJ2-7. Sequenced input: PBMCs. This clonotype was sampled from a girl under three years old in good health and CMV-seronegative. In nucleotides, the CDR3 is TGTGCCAGCAGCTCTAAGCGCGGGAGGGCCGAGCAGTACTTC. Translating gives CASSSKRGRAEQYF.